Each of the 6 T cell receptor beta chains below was sequenced from the same sample in a study of cytomegalovirus exposure and HLA in healthy donors. It was with 60 Vbeta and 13 Jbeta primers that the PCR ran. Method: immunoSEQ multiplex PCR; TCRdb's copy keeps in-frame clones and lacks some. The profile shows fewer than 150,000 clones, roughly 80% of them singletons. Material: PBMCs. All receptors derive from a man aged 25 to 40 in good health and CMV-seronegative.

The rearrangement links TRBV7-2 to TRBJ2-7; D is perhaps TRBD2 (5 bases). The CDR3 loop spans 16 amino acids. Germline V CDR1 and CDR2: SGHTA, FQGNSA. The germline V and J ends were trimmed by 1 base and 0 bases, with 13 bases remaining between them. The CDR3 spells CASSLDAGVSSYEQYF. CDR3 bases: TGTGCCAGCAGCTTAGACGCCGGGGTTTCCTCCTACGAGCAGTACTTC.

The V and J genes are TRBV4-1 and TRBJ2-5; D unresolved. The CDR3 totals 15 residues. Between the trimmed V and J ends, which lost 1 base and 1 base, there was a span of 10 bases. Germline V CDR1 and CDR2: MGHRA, YSYEKL. CDR3 bases: TGCGCCAGCAGCCAAGGCCGGTCTTTCCAAGAGACCCAGTACTTC. Amino acid sequence: CASSQGRSFQETQYF.

The rearrangement links TRBV11-1 to TRBJ2-7; D is possibly TRBD1 (6 bases). Germline V gene lookup returns CDR1 SGHAT and CDR2 FQDESV (reference sequence). The CDR3 has 14 amino acids. The V end lost 5 bases, the J end lost 4 bases, and 15 bases lay between the germline ends. CDR3 protein: CASSLQGTGYEQYF. The CDR3, as DNA: TGTGCCAGCAGCCTCCAGGGGACCGGGTACGAGCAGTACTTC. Based on the CDR3 plus reference TRBV11-1 and TRBJ2-7, the full variable domain is EAEVAQSPRYKITEKSQAVAFWCDPISGHATLYWYRQILGQGPELLVQFQDESVVDDSQLPKDRFSAERLKGVDSTLKIQPAELGDSAMYLCASSLQGTGYEQYFGPGTRLTVT.

The V call is TRBV21-1, the J call TRBJ2-7; the table assigns TRBD2, which was not confirmed against the DNA. TRBV21-1 is given as a pseudogene. This CDR3 has 17 residues. CDR3 nucleotides: TGTGCCAGCAGCCTTCCCCCCGGGAGACAGACTCCCTACGAGCAGTACTTC. It codes for CASSLPPGRQTPYEQYF.

V is TRBV7-2 and J is TRBJ1-3; D unresolved. CDR1 is SGHTA, CDR2 FQGNSA, per germline. V shed 2 bases and J shed 0 bases, with 8 bases lying between them. This CDR3 spans 15 amino acids. The CDR3: CASSLRVSSGNTIYF. The CDR3, as DNA: TGTGCCAGCAGCTTAAGAGTTTCCTCTGGAAACACCATATATTTT.

This clone was counted between two and nine times. The rearrangement links TRBV5-1 to TRBJ2-7; TRBD1 agrees at 7 bases. The CDR3 loop spans 13 amino acids. CDR1 and CDR2 from the germline V gene are SGHRS and YFSETQ. With V trimmed by 6 bases and J by 5 bases, 8 bases remained unmatched. CDR3 DNA: TGCGCCAGCATGGACGACAGGGTCCACGAGCAGTACTTC. Residues: CASMDDRVHEQYF.